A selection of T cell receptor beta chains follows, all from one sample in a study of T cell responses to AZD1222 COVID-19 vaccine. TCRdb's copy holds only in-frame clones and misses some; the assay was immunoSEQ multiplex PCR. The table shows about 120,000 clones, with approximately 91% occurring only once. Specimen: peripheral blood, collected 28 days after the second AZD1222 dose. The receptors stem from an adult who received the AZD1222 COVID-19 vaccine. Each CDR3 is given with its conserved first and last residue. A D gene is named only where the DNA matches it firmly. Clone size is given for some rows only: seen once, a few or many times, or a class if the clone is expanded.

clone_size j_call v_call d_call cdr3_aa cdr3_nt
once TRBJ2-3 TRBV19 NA CASSIQGPGNTQYF TGTGCCAGTAGTATCCAGGGGCCGGGGAATACGCAGTATTTT
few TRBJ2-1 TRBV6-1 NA CASSELAGTPARNEQFF TGTGCCAGCAGTGAATTAGCCGGGACTCCAGCTAGGAATGAGCAGTTCTTC
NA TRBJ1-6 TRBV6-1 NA CASSEAWGAISPLHF TGTGCCAGCAGTGAGGCGTGGGGGGCTATATCACCCCTCCACTTT
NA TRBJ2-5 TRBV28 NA CASRSPGPETQYF TGTGCCAGCAGATCTCCGGGGCCAGAGACCCAGTACTTC
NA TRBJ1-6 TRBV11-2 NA CASSFGRFGSPLHF TGTGCCAGCAGCTTCGGGCGATTTGGGTCACCCCTCCACTTT
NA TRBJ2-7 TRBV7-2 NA CASSLPPYEQYF TGTGCCAGCAGCCTCCCCCCCTACGAGCAGTACTTC
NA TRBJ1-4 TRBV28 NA CATAFGGASNEKLFF TGTGCCACCGCTTTTGGGGGTGCTTCTAATGAAAAACTGTTTTTT
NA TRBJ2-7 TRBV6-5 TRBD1 CASSSQTGAAYEQYF TGTGCCAGCAGTAGCCAGACAGGGGCCGCCTACGAGCAGTACTTC
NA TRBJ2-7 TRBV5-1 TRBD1 CASSPGQGGFEQYF TGCGCCAGCAGCCCCGGACAGGGTGGATTCGAGCAGTACTTC
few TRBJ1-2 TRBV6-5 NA CASSPRGPPYTF TGTGCCAGCAGTCCGCGGGGCCCCCCGTACACCTTC
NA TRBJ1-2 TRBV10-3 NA CAISEEGVGYGYTF TGTGCCATCAGTGAGGAAGGGGTCGGCTATGGCTACACCTTC
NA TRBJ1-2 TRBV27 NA CASSWRGGHGYTF TGTGCCAGCAGTTGGCGGGGGGGTCATGGCTACACCTTC
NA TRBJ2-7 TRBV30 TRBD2 CAWTSGHSYEQYF TGTGCCTGGACTAGCGGGCACTCCTACGAGCAGTACTTC